This TCR beta chain was recovered during a study of cytomegalovirus exposure and HLA in healthy donors. In the study overall: As released early, the data held 85 million to 95 million unique TCRs from HLA-typed donors. Findings and limits, study-wide: Most TCR beta V segments were productive about 90% or about 30% of the time in an earlier analysis.

V shed 2 bases and J 5 bases; nucleotides not matched to a gene: 8. The CDR3 has 16 amino acids. Looked up from germline, CDR1 is MNHEY and CDR2 is SMNVEV (reference sequence). At the time of sampling, donors were nominally healthy, though unrecorded immune exposures were likely. PCR was performed using 60 Vbeta and 13 Jbeta primers. The method was immunoSEQ multiplex PCR; TCRdb's version includes in-frame clones alone and lacks a portion of them. The sample yields fewer than 200,000 clones, around three quarters seen once. On this clone: What it binds is not known.

The gene calls are TRBV27 and TRBJ2-3; 9 nucleotides line up with TRBD1. The sequenced material came from PBMCs. This TCR was recovered from a man between 35 and 55 years old in good health and CMV-seropositive. CDR3 protein: CASSLPGTGRLDTQYF. CDR3 bases: TGTGCCAGCAGTTTACCTGGGACAGGGCGCCTAGATACGCAGTATTTT.